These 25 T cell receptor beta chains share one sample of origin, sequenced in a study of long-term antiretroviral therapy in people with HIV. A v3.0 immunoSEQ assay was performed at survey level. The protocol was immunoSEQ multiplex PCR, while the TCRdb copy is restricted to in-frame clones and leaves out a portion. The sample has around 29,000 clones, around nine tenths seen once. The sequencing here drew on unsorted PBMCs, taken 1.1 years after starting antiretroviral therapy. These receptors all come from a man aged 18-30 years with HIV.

CDR3 DNA: TGCGCCAGCAGCTTGTTGGCCGGCTACGAGCAGTACTTC. It translates to CASSLLAGYEQYF. The chain has TRBV5-1 and TRBJ2-7, with unresolved D. From germline, CDR1 is SGHRS and CDR2 YFSETQ. The CDR3 is 13 amino acids. The V and J ends lost 1 base and 3 bases respectively, with 8 bases between them.

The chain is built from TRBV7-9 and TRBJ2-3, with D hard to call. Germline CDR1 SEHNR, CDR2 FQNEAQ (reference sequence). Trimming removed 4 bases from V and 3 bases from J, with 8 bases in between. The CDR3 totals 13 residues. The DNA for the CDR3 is TGTGCCAGCAGCTCCTCCGGAACAGATACGCAGTATTTT. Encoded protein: CASSSSGTDTQYF. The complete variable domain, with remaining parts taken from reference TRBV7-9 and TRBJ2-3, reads DTGVSQNPRHKITKRGQNVTFRCDPISEHNRLYWYRQTLGQGPEFLTYFQNEAQLEKSRLLSDRFSAERPKGSFSTLEIQRTEQGDSAMYLCASSSSGTDTQYFGPGTRLTVL.

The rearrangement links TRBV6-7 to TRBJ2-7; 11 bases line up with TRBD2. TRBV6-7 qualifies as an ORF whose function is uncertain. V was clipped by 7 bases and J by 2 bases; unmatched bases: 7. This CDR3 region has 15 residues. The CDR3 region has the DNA TGTGCCAGCATTAGAGGTAGCGGGGGGGCCTACGAGCAGTACTTC. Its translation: CASIRGSGGAYEQYF.

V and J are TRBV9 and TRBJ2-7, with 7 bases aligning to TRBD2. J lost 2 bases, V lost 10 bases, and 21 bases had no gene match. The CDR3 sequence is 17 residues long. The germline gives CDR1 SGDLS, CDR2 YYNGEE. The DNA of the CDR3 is TGTGCCCCCACCTCGGGGGGAACGAGTTGGGCGGCCTACGAGCAGTACTTC. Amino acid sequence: CAPTSGGTSWAAYEQYF. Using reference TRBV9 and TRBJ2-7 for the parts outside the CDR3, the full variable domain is DSGVTQTPKHLITATGQRVTLRCSPRSGDLSVYWYQQSLDQGLQFLIQYYNGEERAKGNILERFSAQQFPDLHSELNLSSLELGDSALYFCAPTSGGTSWAAYEQYFGPGTRLTVT.

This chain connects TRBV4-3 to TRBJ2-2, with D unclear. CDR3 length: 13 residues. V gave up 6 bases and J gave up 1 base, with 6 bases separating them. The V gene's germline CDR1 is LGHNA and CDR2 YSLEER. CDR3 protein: CASRGWNTGELFF. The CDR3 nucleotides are TGCGCCAGCAGGGGGTGGAACACCGGGGAGCTGTTTTTT.

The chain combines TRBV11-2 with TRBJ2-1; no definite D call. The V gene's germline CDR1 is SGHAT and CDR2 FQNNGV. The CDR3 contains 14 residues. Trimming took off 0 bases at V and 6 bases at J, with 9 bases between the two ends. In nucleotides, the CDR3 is TGTGCCAGCAGCTTAGATTCCAGGTTCAATGAGCAGTTCTTC. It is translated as CASSLDSRFNEQFF.

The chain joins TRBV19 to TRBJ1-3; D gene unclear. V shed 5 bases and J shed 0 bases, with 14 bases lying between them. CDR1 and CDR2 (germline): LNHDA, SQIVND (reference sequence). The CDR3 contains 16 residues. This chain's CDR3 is CASSYVGRNSGNTIYF. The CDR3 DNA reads TGTGCCAGTAGTTACGTCGGACGGAACTCTGGAAACACCATATATTTT.

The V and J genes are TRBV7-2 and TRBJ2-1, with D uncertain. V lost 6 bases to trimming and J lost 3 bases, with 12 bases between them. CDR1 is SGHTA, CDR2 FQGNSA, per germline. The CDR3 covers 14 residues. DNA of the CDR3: TGTGCCAGCAGTGTATCAGGAAGCTACAATGAGCAGTTCTTC. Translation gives CASSVSGSYNEQFF.

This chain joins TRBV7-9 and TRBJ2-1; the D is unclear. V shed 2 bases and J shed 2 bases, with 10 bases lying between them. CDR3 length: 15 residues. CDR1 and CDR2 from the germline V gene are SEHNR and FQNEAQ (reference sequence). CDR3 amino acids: CASSLMGPTYNEQFF. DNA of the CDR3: TGTGCCAGCAGCTTAATGGGCCCGACCTACAATGAGCAGTTCTTC. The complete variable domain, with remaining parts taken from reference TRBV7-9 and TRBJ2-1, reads DTGVSQNPRHKITKRGQNVTFRCDPISEHNRLYWYRQTLGQGPEFLTYFQNEAQLEKSRLLSDRFSAERPKGSFSTLEIQRTEQGDSAMYLCASSLMGPTYNEQFFGPGTRLTVL.

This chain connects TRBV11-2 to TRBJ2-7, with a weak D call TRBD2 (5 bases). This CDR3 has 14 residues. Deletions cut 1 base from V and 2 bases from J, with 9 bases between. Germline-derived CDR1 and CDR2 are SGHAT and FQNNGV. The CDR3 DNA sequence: TGTGCCAGCAGCTTAGCGGGGAATGCCTACGAGCAGTACTTC. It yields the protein CASSLAGNAYEQYF. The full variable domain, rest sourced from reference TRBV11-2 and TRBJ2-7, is EAGVAQSPRYKIIEKRQSVAFWCNPISGHATLYWYQQILGQGPKLLIQFQNNGVVDDSQLPKDRFSAERLKGVDSTLKIQPAKLEDSAVYLCASSLAGNAYEQYFGPGTRLTVT.

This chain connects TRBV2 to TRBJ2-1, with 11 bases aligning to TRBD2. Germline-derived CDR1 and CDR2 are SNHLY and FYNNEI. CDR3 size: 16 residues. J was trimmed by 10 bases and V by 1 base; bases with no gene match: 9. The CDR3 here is CASSEGVSGGAGEQFF. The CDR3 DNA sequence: TGTGCCAGCAGTGAAGGCGTTAGCGGGGGGGCGGGAGAGCAGTTCTTC.

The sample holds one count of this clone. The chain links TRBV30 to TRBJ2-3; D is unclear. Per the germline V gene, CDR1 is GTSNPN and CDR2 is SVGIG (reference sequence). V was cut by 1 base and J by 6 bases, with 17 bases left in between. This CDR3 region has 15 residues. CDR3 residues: CAWSGSPQAFDTQYF. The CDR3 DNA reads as TGTGCCTGGAGTGGGAGTCCCCAGGCGTTCGATACGCAGTATTTT.

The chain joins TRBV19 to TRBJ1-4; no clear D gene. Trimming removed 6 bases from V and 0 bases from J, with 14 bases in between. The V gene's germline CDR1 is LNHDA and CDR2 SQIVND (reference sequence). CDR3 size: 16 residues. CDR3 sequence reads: CASRSLQSTTNEKLFF. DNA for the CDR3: TGTGCCAGTAGGTCCCTGCAGAGCACAACTAATGAAAAACTGTTTTTT.

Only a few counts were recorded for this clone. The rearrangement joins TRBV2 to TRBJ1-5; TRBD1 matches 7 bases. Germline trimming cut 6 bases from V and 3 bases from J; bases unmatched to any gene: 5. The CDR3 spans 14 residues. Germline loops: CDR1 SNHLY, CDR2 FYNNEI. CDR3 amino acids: CASSRQGDNQPQHF. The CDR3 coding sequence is TGTGCCAGCAGCAGACAGGGAGACAATCAGCCCCAGCATTTT.

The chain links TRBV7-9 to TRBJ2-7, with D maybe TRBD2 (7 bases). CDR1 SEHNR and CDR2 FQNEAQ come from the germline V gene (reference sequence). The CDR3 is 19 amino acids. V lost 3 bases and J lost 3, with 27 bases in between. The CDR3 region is CASSFPVGGTKEGFYEQYF. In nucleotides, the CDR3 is TGTGCCAGCAGCTTCCCTGTGGGGGGGACAAAAGAGGGGTTCTACGAGCAGTACTTC.

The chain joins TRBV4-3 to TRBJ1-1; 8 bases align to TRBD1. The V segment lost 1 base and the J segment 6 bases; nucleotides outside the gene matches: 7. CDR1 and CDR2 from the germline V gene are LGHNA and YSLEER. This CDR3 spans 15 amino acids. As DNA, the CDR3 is TGCGCCAGCAGCCAAGCTCCCAGGGGGCCGGCTGAAGCTTTCTTT. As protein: CASSQAPRGPAEAFF.

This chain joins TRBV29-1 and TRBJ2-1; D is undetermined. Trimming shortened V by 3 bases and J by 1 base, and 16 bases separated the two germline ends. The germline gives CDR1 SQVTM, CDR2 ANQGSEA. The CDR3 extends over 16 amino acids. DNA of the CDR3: TGCAGCGTTGATTGGCCTTTTGGCAGTTCCTACAATGAGCAGTTCTTC. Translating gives CSVDWPFGSSYNEQFF.

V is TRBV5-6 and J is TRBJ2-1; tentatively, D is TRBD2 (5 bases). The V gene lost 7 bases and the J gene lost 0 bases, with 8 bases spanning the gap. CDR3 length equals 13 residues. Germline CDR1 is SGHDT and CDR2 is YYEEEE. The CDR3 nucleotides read TGTGCCAGCCACGGGAACTCCTACAATGAGCAGTTCTTC. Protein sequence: CASHGNSYNEQFF.

The DNA for the CDR3 is TGTGCCAGCAGCCGCGGACAGGGGATGAACACTGAAGCTTTCTTT. This translates into CASSRGQGMNTEAFF. The chain combines TRBV4-2 with TRBJ1-1, with TRBD1 identical over 9 bases. The germline V gene has CDR1 LGHNA and CDR2 YNFKEQ. Trimming cost V 4 bases and J 0 bases; bases outside gene matches: 3. This CDR3 is 15 amino acids long.

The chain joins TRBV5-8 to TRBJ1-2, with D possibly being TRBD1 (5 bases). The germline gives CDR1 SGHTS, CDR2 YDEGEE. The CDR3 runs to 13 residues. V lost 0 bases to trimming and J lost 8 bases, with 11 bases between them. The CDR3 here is CASSLDGAGGYTF. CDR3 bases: TGTGCCAGCAGCTTGGATGGGGCGGGAGGCTACACCTTC.

Here the CDR3 DNA reads TGTGCCAGCAGCTCTTATTTGAGCTCCTACAATGAGCAGTTCTTC. As protein: CASSSYLSSYNEQFF. J is TRBJ2-1 and V is TRBV5-4, with unresolved D. V lost 3 bases and J 0 bases, leaving 10 bases between the germline ends. Germline-derived CDR1 and CDR2 are SGHNT and YYREEE (reference sequence). The CDR3 is made up of 15 amino acids.

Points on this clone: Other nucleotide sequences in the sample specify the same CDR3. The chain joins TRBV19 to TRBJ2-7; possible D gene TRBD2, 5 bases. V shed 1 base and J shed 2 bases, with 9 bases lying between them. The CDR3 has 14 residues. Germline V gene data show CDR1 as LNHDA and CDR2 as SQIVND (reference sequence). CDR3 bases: TGTGCCAGTAGTATAGTGACGGGAACCTACGAGCAGTACTTC. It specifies CASSIVTGTYEQYF.

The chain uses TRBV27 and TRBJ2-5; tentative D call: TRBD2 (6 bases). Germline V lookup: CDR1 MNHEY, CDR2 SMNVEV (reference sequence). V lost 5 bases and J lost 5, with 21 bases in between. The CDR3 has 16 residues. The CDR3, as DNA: TGTGCCAGCAGTCCCCGAGAACCCCCGGGAGTTGAGACCCAGTACTTC. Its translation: CASSPREPPGVETQYF.

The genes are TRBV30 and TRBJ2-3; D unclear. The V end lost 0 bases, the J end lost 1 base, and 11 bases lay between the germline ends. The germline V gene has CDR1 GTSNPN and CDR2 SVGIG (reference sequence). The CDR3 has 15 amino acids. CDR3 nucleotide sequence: TGTGCCTGGAGTGTAGAGAGTTCCCGCACAGATACGCAGTATTTT. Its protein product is CAWSVESSRTDTQYF. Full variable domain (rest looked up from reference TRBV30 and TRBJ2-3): SQTIHQWPATLVQPVGSPLSLECTVEGTSNPNLYWYRQAAGRGLQLLFYSVGIGQISSEVPQNLSASRPQDRQFILSSKKLLLSDSGFYLCAWSVESSRTDTQYFGPGTRLTVL.

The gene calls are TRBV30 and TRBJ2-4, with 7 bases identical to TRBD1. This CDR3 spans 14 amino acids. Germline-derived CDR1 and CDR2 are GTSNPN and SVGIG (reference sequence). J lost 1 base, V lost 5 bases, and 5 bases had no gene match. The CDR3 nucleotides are TGTGCCTGGGCCCGCAGGGGGGCCAAAAACATTCAGTACTTC. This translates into CAWARRGAKNIQYF.